This T cell receptor beta chain was sequenced for a study of blood T cell repertoires in COVID-19 (TCRdb year 2020). Describing the broader study: Collaborator samples came from the United States, Italy and Spain and covered acute and convalescent phases of COVID-19. Samples were obtained from the ongoing ImmuneRACE study (first 160 participants) and from some 1,200 subjects provided by 6 global collaborators. A freely available public database, intended as a resource for researchers studying the immune response to SARS-CoV-2, is where the repertoires were released. The dataset comprised deeply sampled blood TCRbeta repertoires from subjects exposed to, actively infected with, or recovered from COVID-19. Nearly every sample came with metadata listing a de-identified subject ID, COVID-19 status, age in years and sex. The material from the prospective study consisted of cDNA or gDNA derived from T cells, B-cell-depleted T cells, or PBMCs. Where available, HLA class I and class II types were obtained from metadata supplied by the sample provider rather than from assay-based typing.

The collaborating institutions used their own protocols to collect whole blood in K2EDTA tubes. For TCRbeta analysis, collaborators shipped samples as frozen whole blood, isolated PBMCs, or DNA extracted from either of those sample types. Study-wide findings and limitations: The quantity of clinical and demographic metadata differed by source and by participant and was supplied without curation.

On this clone itself: The specificity of this receptor is unknown. No qualities accompany the bases; no much larger clone lies one base away.

TCRbeta CDR3 regions were amplified from genomic DNA using the immunoSEQ Assay, a bias-controlled multiplex PCR. The original methods were these. The number of nucleated cells in each sample was estimated from the amplification of reference gene primers within the assay. Sequence reads were collapsed and filtered to measure the absolute abundance of every unique TCRbeta CDR3 rearrangement. For each sample, productive Simpson clonality was calculated as the square root of Simpson's diversity index over productive rearrangements. This immuneACCESS table, as held by TCRdb, lists in-frame sequences with V and J called but not all clones. Of the missing ones, under half trace to an unresolved V gene in checked studies; the others have no known cause. The D gene and trimming were derived from the DNA, and the V and J assignments and clone size from that table. Recorded for this sample are some 31,000 clones; over 75% of them occurred a single time. Jointly, the top ten make up around 17% of the sample.

The CDR3 starts with the cysteine, ends with the phenylalanine, and has 16 residues. Only the CDR3 part of the read is kept: 48 bases, read in frame from the first base. Trimming leaves V shorter by 2 bases and J shorter by 4 bases, with the junction holding 8 bases beyond the gene matches. The germline V gene encodes CDR1 MDHEN and CDR2 SYDVKM. The sequence was collected from a woman between 55 and 75 years old with active COVID-19. The chain employs TRBV28 and TRBJ2-3; 8 junctional bases match TRBD2. Sequencing used peripheral blood. CDR3 protein: CASSLRSGKGADTQYF. The bases read TGTGCCAGCAGTTTACGTAGCGGGAAGGGCGCAGATACGCAGTATTTT.